Below, 14 T cell receptor beta chains from the same sample are listed, as sequenced in a study of T-cell memory formation after mild COVID-19. TCRdb independently ran MiXCR on the 5' RACE reads; one entry per CDR3 protein. The profile covers 350,000 to 500,000 distinct CDR3 sequences, with 23% appearing a single time and around 13% taken by the ten largest. The sample taken for sequencing was PBMCs or a T cell subset sorted from them (not recorded which). Every receptor here comes from an adult woman who had mild COVID-19 (a few samples of this study predate the infection). Cell type and time point are not known.

This clonotype was seen a handful of times. This chain links TRBV9 with TRBJ2-7; D gene uncertain. Trimming left V 0 bases short and J 0 bases short, with 7 bases between. Germline CDR1 reads SGDLS; CDR2 reads YYNGEE. The CDR3 has 14 residues. CDR3 protein: CASSVGGYSYEQYF. In nucleotides, the CDR3 is TGTGCCAGCAGCGTAGGCGGTTACTCCTACGAGCAGTACTTC.

This clonotype appeared a few times. The chain uses TRBV5-1 and TRBJ2-1; 11 bases match TRBD1. The CDR3 contains 15 residues. Germline assignment: CDR1 SGHRS and CDR2 YFSETQ. V shed 0 bases, J shed 10 bases, and the junction held 6 bases outside the gene matches. In DNA form, the CDR3 reads TGCGCCAGCAGCTTGGACGGGACAGGGGGTCAGGAGCAGTTCTTC. Translation: CASSLDGTGGQEQFF. Full variable domain (missing parts from reference TRBV5-1 and TRBJ2-1): KAGVTQTPRYLIKTRGQQVTLSCSPISGHRSVSWYQQTPGQGLQFLFEYFSETQRNKGNFPGRFSGRQFSNSRSEMNVSTLELGDSALYLCASSLDGTGGQEQFFGPGTRLTVL.

This chain uses TRBV29-1 with TRBJ2-7; D unresolved. Trimming left V 8 bases short and J 0 bases short, with 8 bases between. Germline V gene sequence: CDR1 SQVTM, CDR2 ANQGSEA. This CDR3 has 11 amino acids. For the CDR3, the DNA is TGCAGCATTATGCACTCCTACGAGCAGTACTTC. It is translated as CSIMHSYEQYF.

This chain connects TRBV7-8 to TRBJ2-1; 8 bases agree with TRBD2. Germline V gene data show CDR1 as SGHVS and CDR2 as FQNEAQ. CDR3 size: 15 residues. V gave up 2 bases and J gave up 5 bases; unmatched junction bases: 5. CDR3 in DNA: TGTGCCAGCAGCTTAAGGACTAGCCGGAACAATGAGCAGTTCTTC. Encoded protein: CASSLRTSRNNEQFF. Full variable domain (remainder filled in from reference TRBV7-8 and TRBJ2-1): GAGVSQSPRYKVAKRGQDVALRCDPISGHVSLFWYQQALGQGPEFLTYFQNEAQLDKSGLPSDRFFAERPEGSVSTLKIQRTQQEDSAVYLCASSLRTSRNNEQFFGPGTRLTVL.

This chain links TRBV19 with TRBJ1-5; weak D call: TRBD1 (5 bases). V lost 4 bases to trimming and J lost 4 bases, with 8 bases between them. Looked up from germline, CDR1 is LNHDA and CDR2 is SQIVND (reference sequence). This CDR3 region has 13 residues. CDR3 in amino acids: CASSTRQNQPQHF. The CDR3 coding sequence is TGTGCCAGTAGTACTAGACAGAATCAGCCCCAGCATTTT.

This clonotype appeared a few times. This chain uses TRBV7-9 with TRBJ1-5; D unresolved. The length of the CDR3 is 13 residues. The germline CDR1 and CDR2 sequences are SEHNR and FQNEAQ (reference sequence). Between the trimmed V and J ends, which lost 7 bases and 4 bases, there was a span of 11 bases. This chain's CDR3 is CASTLNSNQPQHF. The CDR3 nucleotides read TGTGCCAGCACCCTTAACTCAAATCAGCCCCAGCATTTT.

This chain uses TRBV16 with TRBJ2-7, with 9 bases identical to TRBD2. The CDR3 runs 14 residues. J gave up 5 bases and V 4 bases, and 6 bases lay outside the gene matches. CDR1 is KGHSY, CDR2 FQNENV, per germline. The CDR3: CASSRSGGLDEQYF. CDR3 bases: TGTGCCAGCAGCCGTAGCGGGGGACTCGACGAGCAGTACTTC. The whole variable domain, filled in from reference TRBV16 and TRBJ2-7, reads GEEVAQTPKHLVRGEGQKAKLYCAPIKGHSYVFWYQQVLKNEFKFLISFQNENVFDETGMPKERFSAKCLPNSPCSLEIQATKLEDSAVYFCASSRSGGLDEQYFGPGTRLTVT.

The chain is built from TRBV2 and TRBJ2-7; D is ambiguous. The CDR3 sequence is 13 residues long. The ends were cut back, 7 bases at V and 4 bases at J, with 14 bases in the middle. Per germline, CDR1 SNHLY and CDR2 FYNNEI. DNA of the CDR3: TGTGCCAGCATCCCAGCCGCGCCTTACGAGCAGTACTTC. This codes for CASIPAAPYEQYF.

The chain employs TRBV20-1 and TRBJ2-1, with 7 bases lining up with TRBD2. Per the germline V gene, CDR1 is DFQATT and CDR2 is SNEGSKA (reference sequence). CDR3 size: 16 residues. V dropped 5 bases and J dropped 6; count of bases not matched to a gene: 16. The CDR3 spells CSAPGAGPLGTNEQFF. Written as DNA, the CDR3 is TGCAGTGCTCCGGGAGCGGGACCCCTCGGGACCAATGAGCAGTTCTTC.

The chain couples TRBV25-1 to TRBJ1-1, with 9 nucleotides matching TRBD1. The CDR3 is made up of 15 amino acids. Losses at the gene ends were 9 bases for V and 0 bases for J; bases not matched to a gene: 8. Germline loops: CDR1 MGHDK, CDR2 SYGVNS. The CDR3 region has the DNA TGTGCCAGTACCGGGACAGGGCTTCTGAACACTGAAGCTTTCTTT. Translating gives CASTGTGLLNTEAFF.

This chain connects TRBV19 to TRBJ1-2; TRBD1 matches 7 bases. The V segment lost 5 bases and the J segment 4 bases; nucleotides outside the gene matches: 10. Germline V gene sequence: CDR1 LNHDA, CDR2 SQIVND (reference sequence). The length of the CDR3 is 15 residues. CDR3: CASSRGQAGFYGYTF. The CDR3 DNA reads as TGTGCCAGTAGTCGCGGACAGGCCGGGTTCTATGGCTACACCTTC.

Only a few counts were recorded for this clonotype. The chain employs TRBV5-1 and TRBJ2-7; the match to TRBD1 covers 10 bases. The CDR3 covers 15 residues. The ends lost 3 bases at V and 0 bases at J; junction bases unmatched: 3. CDR1 is SGHRS and CDR2 is YFSETQ in the germline V gene. CDR3 in DNA: TGCGCCAGCAGCTGGGGACAGGGGAGCTCCTACGAGCAGTACTTC. It encodes CASSWGQGSSYEQYF. Using reference TRBV5-1 and TRBJ2-7 for the parts outside the CDR3, the full variable domain is KAGVTQTPRYLIKTRGQQVTLSCSPISGHRSVSWYQQTPGQGLQFLFEYFSETQRNKGNFPGRFSGRQFSNSRSEMNVSTLELGDSALYLCASSWGQGSSYEQYFGPGTRLTVT.

This rearrangement joins TRBV7-8 to TRBJ2-1; 13 positions agree with TRBD2. The trim removed 2 bases at V and 4 bases at J, leaving 5 bases unmatched. CDR3 length: 17 residues. The germline gives CDR1 SGHVS, CDR2 FQNEAQ. The CDR3 region is CASSLTSGRAGYNEQFF. The CDR3 nucleotides read TGTGCCAGCAGCTTAACTAGCGGGAGGGCAGGGTACAATGAGCAGTTCTTC.

CDR3 in DNA: TGTGCCACCAGTCGGTTCGGAGAGAGCACAGATACGCAGTATTTT. Translation: CATSRFGESTDTQYF. The rearrangement joins TRBV24-1 to TRBJ2-3, with D unresolved. The CDR3 has 15 residues. Germline values: CDR1 KGHDR, CDR2 SFDVKD. V was pared by 6 bases and J by 0 bases, with 12 bases between.